This T cell receptor (beta chain) derives from a study of blood T cell repertoires in COVID-19 (dated by TCRdb to about 2020). Looking at the study overall: The collaborator samples originated in the United States, Italy and Spain and spanned the acute and convalescent phases of COVID-19. The dataset comprised deeply sampled blood TCRbeta repertoires from subjects exposed to, actively infected with, or recovered from COVID-19. A de-identified subject ID, COVID-19 status, age in years and sex were almost always included in the sample metadata. The prospective study material was composed of cDNA or gDNA derived from T cells, B-cell-depleted T cells, or PBMCs. A freely available public database, intended as a resource for researchers studying the immune response to SARS-CoV-2, is where the repertoires were released. Where available, HLA class I and class II types were taken from metadata supplied by the sample provider and were not determined by assay-based typing. The samples were drawn from the first 160 participants of the ongoing ImmuneRACE study and from some 1,300 subjects provided by 6 global collaborators. Overall results and qualifications from the work: The quantity of clinical and demographic metadata differed by source and by participant and was supplied without curation.

Enrolling through a virtual design, the prospective study's participants ranged in age from roughly 18 to 90 years and lived across some 22 United States geographic areas. In the prospective study, participants were assigned to cohorts based on the clinical history participants reported in a screening survey and a study questionnaire. Each participant in the prospective study had whole blood, serum and a nasopharyngeal or oropharyngeal swab collected by mobile phlebotomists. Over a roughly 2-month period, participants in the prospective study had the option of providing additional blood draws and questionnaires. Prospective study blood samples were shipped either frozen or at room temperature before DNA extraction. In its sample, this clone was seen once. It has no known antigen specificity. It has no much larger one-base neighbor in the sample; base qualities were not kept. The germline V gene gives CDR1 as LGHNA and CDR2 as YNFKEQ. The germline V and J ends show losses of 0 bases and 9 bases respectively, and no gene match explains 6 bases of the junction. The CDR3 spans 15 residues, from the cysteine through the phenylalanine. The retained sequence is limited to the CDR3, 45 bases, with the frame set at the first base.

TCRbeta CDR3 regions were amplified from genomic DNA using the immunoSEQ Assay, a bias-controlled multiplex PCR. The study's processing was this. The number of nucleated cells in each sample was estimated by amplification of reference gene primers within the assay. To quantify the absolute abundance of each unique TCRbeta CDR3 rearrangement, sequence reads were collapsed and filtered. Productive Simpson clonality was computed per sample as the square root of Simpson's diversity index over productive rearrangements. The immuneACCESS repertoire file appears here via TCRdb, limited to in-frame rearrangements. These files lack a portion of the clones; in checked studies, under half of the deficit traces to unresolved V genes, and the cause of the others is not known. Clone size and V and J calls were adopted from that table, with D and trimming inferred from the DNA. This sample lists 200,000 to 250,000 clones; around 90% were detected once. The biggest ten clones account for 14% to 15% of the sample.

This sequence uses TRBV4-2 and TRBJ2-1; the central 9 bases match TRBD1. This TCR was recovered from a woman between 50 and 59 years old with acute COVID-19. Sequenced: PBMCs or T cells enriched from blood (not recorded which). The CDR3 reads as follows: CASSQEGQGIVEQFF. The DNA sequence is as follows: TGTGCCAGCAGCCAAGAGGGACAGGGAATCGTTGAGCAGTTCTTC.